This T cell receptor (beta chain) appears in the sequencing data of a study of blood T cell repertoires in COVID-19. Study as a whole: The United States, Italy and Spain supplied acute and convalescent COVID-19 samples.

CDR3 length equals 13 residues. Trimming pared 5 bases from V and 4 bases from J, leaving 12 bases between. Germline CDR1 is SGHNT and CDR2 is YENEEA. All enrollees were roughly 18 to 89 years old and from about 25 US areas. Two negative PCRs, clearance, or symptom resolution were required of recovered Cohort 3 donors. TCRdb's copy holds only in-frame clones and misses some; the assay was immunoSEQ multiplex PCR. The sample yields 200,000 to 250,000 clones, 84% seen once. The chain has TRBV11-3 and TRBJ2-7, with D unclear. The sample taken for sequencing was PBMCs or T cells enriched from blood (not recorded which). This sequence originates from a man in his 60s who had recovered from COVID-19. CDR3 bases: TGTGCCAGCAGCGTTACAGAAAAGTACGAGCAGTACTTC. The encoded protein is CASSVTEKYEQYF.